Each of the 10 T cell receptor beta chains below was sequenced from the same sample in a study of technical replicates of blood from a handful of donors. Measured with immunoSEQ multiplex PCR; TCRdb has only the in-frame clones, and not every one. The sample lists fewer than 85,000 clones; just over 95% were seen once. The sample comprised T cells isolated from PBMCs. The receptors originated from a human donor in good health.

The chain combines TRBV7-3 with TRBJ2-1; TRBD2 agrees at 12 bases. Germline loops: CDR1 SGHTA, CDR2 FQGTGA. This CDR3 comprises 17 residues. V lost 4 bases, J lost 5 bases, and 9 bases stayed unmatched. CDR3 bases: TGTGCCAGCAGCTCGAGACTAGCGGGAGCTGGAAACAATGAGCAGTTCTTC. This sequence encodes CASSSRLAGAGNNEQFF.

The rearrangement joins TRBV19 to TRBJ1-5; 7 bases are shared with TRBD1. The CDR3 extends over 15 amino acids. With V trimmed by 5 bases and J by 4 bases, 8 bases remained unmatched. Germline values: CDR1 LNHDA, CDR2 SQIVND (reference sequence). The CDR3 here is CASSQSGQKNQPQHF. The DNA of the CDR3 is TGTGCCAGTAGTCAGTCGGGACAGAAGAATCAGCCCCAGCATTTT.

This chain links TRBV19 with TRBJ2-1, with 8 bases identical to TRBD2. The CDR3 is 15 amino acids. The germline V gene has CDR1 LNHDA and CDR2 SQIVND (reference sequence). The ends lost 7 bases at V and 5 bases at J; junction bases unmatched: 10. In DNA form, the CDR3 reads TGTGCCAGTAACCTAGGACTAGCATTTCACAATGAGCAGTTCTTC. It codes for CASNLGLAFHNEQFF.

The chain combines TRBV6-5 with TRBJ2-5, with D tentatively TRBD1 (6 bases). From germline, CDR1 is MNHEY and CDR2 SVGAGI. The CDR3 contains 14 residues. With 2 bases removed from V and 5 bases from J, the gap between germline ends came to 12 bases. The DNA for the CDR3 is TGTGCCAGCAGTTACATACAGGGTTTGGAGACCCAGTACTTC. Translated, it gives CASSYIQGLETQYF.

V and J are TRBV27 and TRBJ2-7; the match to TRBD2 covers 14 bases. Germline V gene data show CDR1 as MNHEY and CDR2 as SMNVEV (reference sequence). This CDR3 region has 18 residues. V shed 7 bases, J shed 0 bases, and the junction held 11 bases outside the gene matches. The CDR3 protein is CASKENRGLAGDSYEQYF. The DNA of the CDR3 is TGTGCCAGCAAGGAGAACAGGGGACTAGCGGGGGACTCCTACGAGCAGTACTTC.

This chain uses TRBV27 with TRBJ1-1; D is possibly TRBD1 (5 bases). CDR3 length: 13 residues. The V gene's germline CDR1 is MNHEY and CDR2 SMNVEV (reference sequence). Trimming shortened V by 6 bases and J by 4 bases, and 12 bases separated the two germline ends. The CDR3 loop reads CASSLGGATEAFF. The CDR3 DNA reads as TGTGCCAGCAGCCTTGGCGGGGCCACTGAAGCTTTCTTT.

This CDR3 is CASSLYLDRVDNEQFF. The CDR3 coding sequence is TGTGCCAGCAGCTTATATCTGGACAGGGTCGACAATGAGCAGTTCTTC. V gene TRBV7-3 combines with J gene TRBJ2-1; TRBD1 aligns across 8 bases. The CDR3 sequence is 16 residues long. Losses at the gene ends were 2 bases for V and 5 bases for J; bases not matched to a gene: 8. Germline assignment: CDR1 SGHTA and CDR2 FQGTGA.

This chain joins TRBV6-6 and TRBJ2-5; 8 nucleotides align to TRBD2. The J segment lost 5 bases and the V segment lost 5 bases, leaving 4 bases of the junction unmatched. Germline loops: CDR1 MNHNY, CDR2 SVGAGI (reference sequence). The CDR3 totals 13 residues. The CDR3 spells CASSTTSAETQYF. DNA for the CDR3: TGTGCCAGCAGTACGACTAGCGCCGAGACCCAGTACTTC.

The rearrangement joins TRBV4-1 to TRBJ1-2, with 8 bases matching TRBD1. This CDR3 spans 14 amino acids. V was clipped by 3 bases and J by 6 bases; unmatched bases: 6. CDR1 is MGHRA, CDR2 YSYEKL, per germline. The CDR3, as DNA: TGCGCCAGCAGCCACCTTACAGGGGGGAATGGCTACACCTTC. It codes for CASSHLTGGNGYTF.

V and J are TRBV2 and TRBJ1-1; D possibly corresponds to TRBD1 (6 bases). The germline gives CDR1 SNHLY, CDR2 FYNNEI. The CDR3 loop spans 12 amino acids. V was cut by 5 bases and J by 6 bases, with 10 bases left in between. CDR3 DNA sequence: TGTGCCAGCAGTCGGGACATATCTGAAGCTTTCTTT. Translation gives CASSRDISEAFF.